Shown below are 11 T cell receptor beta chains from a single sample sequenced in a study of technical replicates of blood from a few donors. Generated by immunoSEQ multiplex PCR, the TCRdb table keeps only in-frame clones and is missing some. Of over 50,000 clones listed, about 89% are singletons. The material sequenced was PBMCs. The receptors originated from a human donor in good health. Some clones in this sample may be carry-over from other donors' samples.

This chain joins TRBV4-1 and TRBJ2-7; D call uncertain. The CDR3 spans 12 residues. CDR1 is MGHRA, CDR2 YSYEKL, per germline. V was trimmed by 0 bases and J by 3 bases, leaving 3 bases between them. CDR3 protein: CASSQDSYEQYF. Written as DNA, the CDR3 is TGCGCCAGCAGCCAAGACAGCTACGAGCAGTACTTC.

The V call is TRBV7-8, the J call TRBJ2-1, with D perhaps TRBD2 (6 bases). Germline CDR1 reads SGHVS; CDR2 reads FQNEAQ. With 3 bases removed from V and 5 bases from J, the gap between germline ends came to 11 bases. CDR3 length equals 14 residues. This CDR3 is CASSFRDLNNEQFF. In DNA, the CDR3 is TGTGCCAGCAGCTTCCGGGACTTAAACAATGAGCAGTTCTTC.

The chain employs TRBV5-1 and TRBJ2-2; D may be TRBD1 (6 bases). Germline lookup yields CDR1 SGHRS and CDR2 YFSETQ. The CDR3 length is 14 residues. Trimming took 0 bases from V and 5 from J, leaving 8 bases between them. CDR3 amino acids: CASSLGGRTGELFF. The CDR3, as DNA: TGCGCCAGCAGCTTGGGGGGGCGAACCGGGGAGCTGTTTTTT.

This sequence joins TRBV10-3 and TRBJ1-5, with TRBD1 as a possible D gene (5 bases). The germline V gene encodes CDR1 ENHRY and CDR2 SYGVKD. This CDR3 spans 14 amino acids. V lost 0 bases and J 6 bases, leaving 9 bases between the germline ends. The CDR3 nucleotides read TGTGCCATCAGTGAGTCGGGGCAGACTCAGCCCCAGCATTTT. Translating it yields CAISESGQTQPQHF.

V usage is TRBV30 and J usage is TRBJ2-7; 7 nucleotides agree with TRBD1. After removal of 4 bases from V and 0 bases from J, the junction contained 15 bases not matched to a gene. Per the germline V gene, CDR1 is GTSNPN and CDR2 is SVGIG (reference sequence). The CDR3 loop spans 17 amino acids. In nucleotides, the CDR3 is TGTGCCTGGACAGACAGGGTGACTCTACCAACCTCCTACGAGCAGTACTTC. Translated: CAWTDRVTLPTSYEQYF.

This clone was seen just once. This chain uses TRBV6-4 with TRBJ1-2; D is undetermined. V gave up 3 bases and J gave up 7 bases, with 12 bases separating them. Germline V CDR1 and CDR2: MRHNA, SNTAGT. There are 13 residues in the CDR3. CDR3 nucleotides: TGTGCCAGCAGTGAAATGGGTTCGGGTGGCTACACCTTC. Translation gives CASSEMGSGGYTF.

In its sample, this clone was seen a few times. The chain carries TRBV19 and TRBJ1-1; TRBD1 matches 9 bases. CDR3 length equals 15 residues. CDR1 and CDR2 (germline): LNHDA, SQIVND (reference sequence). The junction had 7 bases not matched to a gene; V was cut back by 8 bases and J by 0 bases. CDR3 DNA sequence: TGTGCCAGTGGGGACAGGGACAGTGTGAACACTGAAGCTTTCTTT. Translation: CASGDRDSVNTEAFF.

The V call is TRBV7-8, the J call TRBJ1-2; TRBD1 is a possible D gene (6 bases). V lost 3 bases to trimming and J lost 4 bases, with 27 bases between them. The CDR3 runs 19 residues. CDR1 is SGHVS, CDR2 FQNEAQ, per germline. CDR3 DNA sequence: TGTGCCAGCAGCTTTAGGACATCTCGGACAGTACAAATTCCCTATGGCTACACCTTC. Its protein is CASSFRTSRTVQIPYGYTF.

The chain joins TRBV5-1 to TRBJ2-3; no clear D. This CDR3 has 15 residues. Germline V gives CDR1 SGHRS, CDR2 YFSETQ. The V end was cut by 0 bases, the J end by 1 base, with 9 bases between. The CDR3 loop is CASSLDLTGTDTQYF. Here the CDR3 DNA reads TGCGCCAGCAGCTTGGACCTAACCGGCACAGATACGCAGTATTTT.

This chain joins TRBV23-1 and TRBJ2-1; 8 nucleotides align to TRBD1. TRBV23-1 has ORF status, its function being uncertain. This CDR3 has 15 amino acids. V shed 2 bases, J shed 9 bases, and the junction held 9 bases outside the gene matches. The CDR3 protein is CASSQPGGLEGEQFF. CDR3 sequence (DNA): TGCGCCAGCAGTCAACCAGGGGGCTTGGAGGGTGAGCAGTTCTTC.

The CDR3 coding sequence is TGTGCCAGCTCCCGTGGCTTACAAGAGACCCAGTACTTC. This sequence encodes CASSRGLQETQYF. The chain couples TRBV5-5 to TRBJ2-5; D not resolved. The CDR3 has 13 residues. Germline loops: CDR1 SGHKS, CDR2 YYEKEE (reference sequence). Trimming removed 7 bases at V and 2 bases at J, with 12 bases between.